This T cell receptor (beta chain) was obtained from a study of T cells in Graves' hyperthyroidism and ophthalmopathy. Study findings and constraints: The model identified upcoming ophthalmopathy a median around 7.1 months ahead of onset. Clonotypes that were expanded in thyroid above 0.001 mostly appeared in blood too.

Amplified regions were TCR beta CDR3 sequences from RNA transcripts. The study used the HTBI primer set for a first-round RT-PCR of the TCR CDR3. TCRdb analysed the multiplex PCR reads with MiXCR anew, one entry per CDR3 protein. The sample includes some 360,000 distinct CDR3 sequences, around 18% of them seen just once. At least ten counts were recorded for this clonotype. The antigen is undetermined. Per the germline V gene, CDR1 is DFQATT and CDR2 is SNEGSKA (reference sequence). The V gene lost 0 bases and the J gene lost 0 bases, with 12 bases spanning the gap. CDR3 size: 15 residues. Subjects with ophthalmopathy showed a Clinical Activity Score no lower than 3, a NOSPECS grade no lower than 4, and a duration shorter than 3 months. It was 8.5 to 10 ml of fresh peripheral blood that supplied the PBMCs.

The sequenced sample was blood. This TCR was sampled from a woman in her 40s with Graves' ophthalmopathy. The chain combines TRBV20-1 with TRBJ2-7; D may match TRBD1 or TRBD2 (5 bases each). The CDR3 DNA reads TGCAGTGCTAGAGACGCCCGGGGCCCCTCCTACGAGCAGTACTTC. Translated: CSARDARGPSYEQYF.